This T cell receptor (beta chain) was profiled in a study of OX40 agonist ivuxolimab in advanced cancers. Study-level background: The costimulatory receptor OX40 (CD134) was targeted by ivuxolimab, a fully human IgG2 agonistic monoclonal antibody. The paper covers the monotherapy dose-escalation part of the phase I ivuxolimab trial, which included N ≈ 50 patients. The purpose of peripheral TCRbeta sequencing was to test whether ivuxolimab changed TCR sequence diversity and led to clonal T-cell expansion. Of the roughly 52 dose-escalation patients, hepatocellular carcinoma was present in about 20, melanoma in about 15, renal cell carcinoma in 9 and head and neck cancer in 9. Partial responses occurred in three dose-escalation patients, of whom one had hepatocellular carcinoma and two had cutaneous melanoma. Prior anti-PD-1, anti-PD-L1 or anti-CTLA-4 therapy was permitted, and checkpoint inhibitors had been received by around 39% of dose-escalation patients. Intravenous ivuxolimab was administered to patients every 2 weeks at six dose levels: 0.01, 0.1, 0.3, 1.5, 3 and 10 mg/kg. In the dose-escalation cohort, more than 80% of patients were male, and the mean age was 60 years with a range of roughly 20 to 85. What the authors observed across the whole study: Low levels of normalized T-cell clonal expansion were also seen in some patients who did not respond. In the 0.1-3.0 mg/kg groups, partial responders had among the lowest normalized peripheral clonal expansion, particularly in CD8+ T cells. After ivuxolimab, more expanded clones were found on average in CD8+ T cells than in CD4+ T cells. At doses of 0.1 to 3.0 mg/kg, clonal expansion of both CD4+ and CD8+ blood T cells was observed from baseline to week 6. Which antigens the clonally expanded peripheral T cells were specific for was not determined.

Genomic DNA was extracted from sorted cells for sequencing of the TCRbeta CDR3 region. The immunoSEQ Assay was used for sequencing of TCRbeta CDR3 regions. TCRdb provides this immuneACCESS table in a form limited to in-frame rearrangements. Some clones are lacking; in checked studies, under half of them reflect an unresolved V gene, and why the rest are absent is not known. The sample has tens of thousands of clones on record, 80% to 90% of them singletons. The ten largest clones take up about 1.5% of the sample. Patients with autoimmune disease history or receiving systemic immunosuppression were excluded from the trial. Peripheral blood for TCR sequencing was collected from all dose cohorts at baseline, on cycle 4 day 1, and on cycle 7 day 1. Samples were obtained from an open-label, multicenter, first-in-human phase I dose-escalation trial of ivuxolimab. Adults with locally advanced or metastatic melanoma, renal cell, hepatocellular, or head and neck squamous cell carcinoma were enrolled in the trial. Before TCR sequencing, CD4+ and CD8+ T cells were separately sorted from peripheral blood.

CDR1 and CDR2, per the germline V gene, are SQVTM and ANQGSEA. The CDR3 goes from the cysteine to the phenylalanine over 16 residues. The retained sequence is limited to the CDR3, 48 bases, with the frame set at the first base. At the junction V is shortened by 7 bases and J by 1 base, with 20 bases in between. A remark on this clone: Its specific antigen is unknown. Base qualities are not at hand, and no much larger clone is one base apart.

The clonotype comes from an adult with an advanced solid tumor such as melanoma, head and neck, liver or kidney cancer. The chain is made from TRBV29-1 and TRBJ2-1; TRBD1 is a possible D gene, resting on 5 matching bases. The input for sequencing was CD4+ or CD8+ T cells sorted from blood, taken in a trial of the OX40 agonist ivuxolimab. Here the CDR3 is given as CSARSVVQGSYNEQFF. The DNA sequence is TGCAGCGCCAGATCGGTGGTCCAGGGTTCCTACAATGAGCAGTTCTTC.